This entry features one T cell receptor beta chain sequence. This entry is derived from a study of blood T cell repertoires in COVID-19. Turning to the study itself: Collection of acute and convalescent COVID-19 samples took place in the United States, Italy and Spain. From T cells, B-cell-depleted T cells, or PBMCs came the material, which was cDNA or gDNA.

Authors' data handling: Estimation of nucleated cell counts relied on the amplification of reference gene primers. This table comes from immunoSEQ multiplex PCR, and its TCRdb copy is limited to in-frame clones, with some not included. V and J calls and clone size follow that table, whereas D and trimming were derived from the DNA. The sample includes about 200,000 clones, around nine tenths of them seen just once. The germline V gene encodes CDR1 LNHDA and CDR2 SQIVND (reference sequence). The junction had 8 bases not matched to a gene; V was cut back by 1 base and J by 3 bases. There are 17 residues in the CDR3.

The V call is TRBV19, the J call TRBJ2-2, with 7 bases lining up with TRBD2. This receptor was taken from a man between 60 and 75 years old who had recovered from COVID-19. Sequenced: peripheral blood. Written as DNA, the CDR3 is TGTGCCAGTAGTATAGGTGGGGGGACTACCCACACCGGGGAGCTGTTTTTT. It codes for CASSIGGGTTHTGELFF.